The present entry profiles one T cell receptor (beta chain) with its context. This record belongs to a study of shared T cell receptors in the human thymus. The assay was immunoSEQ multiplex PCR, and TCRdb's table has in-frame clones only and misses some. Altogether hundreds of thousands of clones are present, 80% to 90% being singletons, with the ten largest covering roughly 0.0094%. V lost 6 bases to trimming and J lost 1 base; unmatched junction nucleotides: 2. The CDR3 runs 14 residues. From germline, CDR1 is SNHLY and CDR2 FYNNEI. The sample was also reused in another study, on human thymus T cells.

The chain employs TRBV2 and TRBJ1-5; 8 nucleotides agree with TRBD1. Sequencing used thymocytes. This sequence originates from a boy younger than two with a congenital heart defect. Here the CDR3 DNA reads TGTGCCAGCAGGGACAGGGTCAGCAATCAGCCCCAGCATTTT. It codes for CASRDRVSNQPQHF.